This passage covers 10 T cell receptor beta chains from one sample sequenced in a study of Ad26.COV2.S vaccination and SARS-CoV-2 variants. Assay: immunoSEQ multiplex PCR; the TCRdb copy retains only in-frame clones and omits some. This table holds a few hundred thousand clones, around nine tenths found once. Treatment meaning: approximately 18 received Ad26.COV2.S at low or high dose, single or two shots; 5 received placebo; per-sample allocation not given. Sampling took place 63 days after the first vaccine or placebo injection. The starting material was peripheral blood, obtained in a trial of Ad26.COV2.S vaccine versus placebo. The receptors shown here come from a person between 18 and 65 years old who received the Ad26.COV2.S COVID-19 vaccine or a placebo.

This chain uses TRBV6-6 with TRBJ2-2, with TRBD1 identical over 10 bases. The CDR3 has 15 residues. Germline values: CDR1 MNHNY, CDR2 SVGAGI (reference sequence). After removal of 4 bases from V and 7 bases from J, the junction contained 6 bases not matched to a gene. CDR3 DNA sequence: TGTGCCAGCAGTTTTGGACAGGGGGGAGGCGGGGAGCTGTTTTTT. This codes for CASSFGQGGGGELFF.

The chain carries TRBV18 and TRBJ2-7; 8 positions match TRBD1. Germline values: CDR1 KGHSH, CDR2 LQKENI. Trimming at V came to 3 bases and at J to 4 bases, leaving 20 bases not matched to a gene. The CDR3 is 19 amino acids. CDR3 nucleotides: TGTGCCAGCTCACCGAATCAGCTGGGCGCGCAGGGGGCTAAATACGAGCAGTACTTC. This encodes CASSPNQLGAQGAKYEQYF.

This chain uses TRBV29-1 with TRBJ2-7; 9 nucleotides align to TRBD1. The length of the CDR3 is 14 residues. Losses at the gene ends were 4 bases for V and 2 bases for J; bases not matched to a gene: 6. Germline CDR1 SQVTM, CDR2 ANQGSEA. CDR3 nucleotide sequence: TGCAGCGTTGGGGAGGGACAGGGACCCTACGAGCAGTACTTC. This gives the protein CSVGEGQGPYEQYF.

This clone was detected only once. This chain links TRBV11-1 with TRBJ2-2; D tentatively fits TRBD1 or TRBD2 (5 bases each). V gave up 5 bases and J gave up 2 bases, with 12 bases separating them. This CDR3 contains 15 residues. Per germline, CDR1 SGHAT and CDR2 FQDESV (reference sequence). CDR3 DNA: TGTGCCAGCAGCACCGGGACCATTAACACCGGGGAGCTGTTTTTT. Protein sequence: CASSTGTINTGELFF.

The chain combines TRBV11-2 with TRBJ2-1; 7 bases align to TRBD2. This CDR3 is 12 amino acids long. The V gene end was trimmed by 3 bases and the J gene end by 8 bases; junction bases not matched to a gene: 1. Germline V gives CDR1 SGHAT, CDR2 FQNNGV. The CDR3 protein is CASSLGGDEQFF. DNA for the CDR3: TGTGCCAGCAGCTTGGGGGGGGATGAGCAGTTCTTC.

Turning to this clone: Other DNA sequences in this sample translate to the same CDR3. The chain has TRBV7-9 and TRBJ2-7; D gene unclear. V gave up 1 base and J gave up 5 bases, with 6 bases separating them. CDR3 length: 12 amino acids. Germline V gene lookup returns CDR1 SEHNR and CDR2 FQNEAQ (reference sequence). CDR3 bases: TGTGCCAGCAGCTTAGGTCGCGACGAGCAGTACTTC. Protein sequence: CASSLGRDEQYF.

This clone was counted between two and nine times. The chain employs TRBV14 and TRBJ1-1; the D is unclear. The V gene lost 0 bases and the J gene lost 7 bases, with 9 bases spanning the gap. CDR1 is SGHDN and CDR2 is FVKESK in the germline V gene. The CDR3 loop spans 13 amino acids. Written as DNA, the CDR3 is TGTGCCAGCAGCCAAGAGGCTATGAGTGAAGCTTTCTTT. This sequence encodes CASSQEAMSEAFF.

This chain joins TRBV5-6 and TRBJ1-2; the D gene is possibly TRBD1 (5 bases). The CDR3 contains 15 residues. V was clipped by 1 base and J by 4 bases, with 14 bases between them. From germline, CDR1 is SGHDT and CDR2 YYEEEE. The CDR3 DNA follows: TGTGCCAGCAGCTTGAGAGGGGTTATTCCCTATGGCTACACCTTC. Its protein is CASSLRGVIPYGYTF.

The CDR3 nucleotides read TGTGCCACCTCCGCGTCGGGAGGGGTTACCGGGGAGCTGTTTTTT. Its protein is CATSASGGVTGELFF. V and J are TRBV24-1 and TRBJ2-2, with 8 bases lining up with TRBD2. The CDR3 is made up of 15 amino acids. Trimming cost V 9 bases and J 5 bases; bases outside gene matches: 10. Germline lookup yields CDR1 KGHDR and CDR2 SFDVKD.

This chain uses TRBV18 with TRBJ2-1; tentatively, D is TRBD2 (7 bases). CDR3 length equals 14 residues. Germline CDR1 and CDR2: KGHSH and LQKENI. V gave up 3 bases and J gave up 9 bases, with 15 bases separating them. The CDR3 DNA is TGTGCCAGCTCACCGGGGGGGGCCGGGGGTGAGCAGTTCTTC. Protein sequence: CASSPGGAGGEQFF. The full variable domain, completed using reference TRBV18 and TRBJ2-1, is NAGVMQNPRHLVRRRGQEARLRCSPMKGHSHVYWYRQLPEEGLKFMVYLQKENIIDESGMPKERFSAEFPKEGPSILRIQQVVRGDSAAYFCASSPGGAGGEQFFGPGTRLTVL.